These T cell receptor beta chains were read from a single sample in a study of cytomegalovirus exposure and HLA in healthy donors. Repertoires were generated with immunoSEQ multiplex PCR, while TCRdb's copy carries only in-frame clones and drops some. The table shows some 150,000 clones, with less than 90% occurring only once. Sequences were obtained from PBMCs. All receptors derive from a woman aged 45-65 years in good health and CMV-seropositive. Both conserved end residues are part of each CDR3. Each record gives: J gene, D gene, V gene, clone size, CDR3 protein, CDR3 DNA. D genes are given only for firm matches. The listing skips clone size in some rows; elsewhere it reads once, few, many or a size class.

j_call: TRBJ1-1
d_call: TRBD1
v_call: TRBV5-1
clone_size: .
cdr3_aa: CASSWGDRGEAFF
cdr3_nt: TGCGCCAGCAGCTGGGGGGACAGGGGTGAAGCTTTCTTT

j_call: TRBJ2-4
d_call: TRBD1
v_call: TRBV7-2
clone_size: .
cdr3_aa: CASSLSGGRNIQYF
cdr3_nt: TGTGCCAGCAGCTTATCAGGGGGACGAAACATTCAGTACTTC

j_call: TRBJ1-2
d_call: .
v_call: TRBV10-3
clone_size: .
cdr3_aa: CAISEREGGGYTF
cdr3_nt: TGTGCCATCAGTGAAAGGGAAGGCGGGGGGTACACCTTC

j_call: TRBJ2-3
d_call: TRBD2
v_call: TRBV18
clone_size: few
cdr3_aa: CASSPPGLAGTDTQYF
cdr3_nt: TGTGCCAGCTCACCCCCGGGACTAGCGGGTACAGATACGCAGTATTTT

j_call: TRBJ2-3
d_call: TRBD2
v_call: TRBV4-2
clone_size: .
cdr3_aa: CASSQKSLAGDSDTQYF
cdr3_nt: TGTGCCAGCAGCCAAAAATCACTAGCGGGGGACTCAGATACGCAGTATTTT

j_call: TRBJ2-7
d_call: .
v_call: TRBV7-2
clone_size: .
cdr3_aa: CASSLIVRGTYEQYF
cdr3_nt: TGTGCCAGCAGCCTAATAGTCAGGGGTACGTACGAGCAGTACTTC

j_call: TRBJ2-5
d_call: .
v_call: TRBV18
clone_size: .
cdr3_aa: CASSTDMQETQYF
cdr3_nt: TGTGCCAGCTCAACGGACATGCAAGAGACCCAGTACTTC

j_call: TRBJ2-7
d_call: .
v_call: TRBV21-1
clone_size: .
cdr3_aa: CASSDPGTYTYEQYF
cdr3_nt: TGTGCCAGCAGCGACCCCGGGACATACACTTACGAGCAGTACTTC

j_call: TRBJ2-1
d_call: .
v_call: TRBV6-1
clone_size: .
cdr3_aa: CASLTRRGGTNEQFF
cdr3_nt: TGTGCCAGCTTGACTAGGCGGGGAGGGACAAATGAGCAGTTCTTC

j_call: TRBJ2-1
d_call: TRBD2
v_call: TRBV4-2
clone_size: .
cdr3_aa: CASSPVEGLAGGISYNEQFF
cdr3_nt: TGTGCCAGCAGCCCAGTTGAGGGACTAGCGGGGGGTATATCCTACAATGAGCAGTTCTTC

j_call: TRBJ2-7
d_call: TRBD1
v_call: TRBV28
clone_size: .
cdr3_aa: CASSFGQGARGAYEQYF
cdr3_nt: TGTGCCAGCAGTTTTGGACAGGGGGCGCGAGGGGCCTACGAGCAGTACTTC

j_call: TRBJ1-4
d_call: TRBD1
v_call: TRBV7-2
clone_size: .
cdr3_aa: CASTPGGATNEKLFF
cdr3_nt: TGTGCCAGCACCCCAGGGGGTGCAACTAATGAAAAACTGTTTTTT

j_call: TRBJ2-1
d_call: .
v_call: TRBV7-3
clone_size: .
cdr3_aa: CASSPRWSSYNEQFF
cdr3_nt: TGTGCCAGCAGCCCACGGTGGAGCTCCTACAATGAGCAGTTCTTC

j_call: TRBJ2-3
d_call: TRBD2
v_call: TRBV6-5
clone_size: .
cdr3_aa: CASSFQRGPTDTQYF
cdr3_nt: TGTGCCAGCAGTTTCCAGCGGGGCCCCACAGATACGCAGTATTTT

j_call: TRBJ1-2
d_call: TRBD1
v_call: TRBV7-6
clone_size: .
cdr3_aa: CASSPRSGTGRRDYGYTF
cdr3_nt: TGTGCCAGCAGCCCGCGATCCGGGACAGGGAGGAGAGACTATGGCTACACCTTC

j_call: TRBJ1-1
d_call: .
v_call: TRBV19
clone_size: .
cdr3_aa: CASRGGTTEAFF
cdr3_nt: TGTGCCAGTAGGGGGGGGACCACTGAAGCTTTCTTT

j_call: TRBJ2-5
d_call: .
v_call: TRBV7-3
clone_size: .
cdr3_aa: CASSLGGGAGETQYF
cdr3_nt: TGTGCCAGCAGCTTAGGTGGGGGGGCGGGGGAGACCCAGTACTTC

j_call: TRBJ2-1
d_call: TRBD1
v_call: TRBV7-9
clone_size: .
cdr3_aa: CASRKPGQGWNEQFF
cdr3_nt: TGTGCCAGCAGGAAACCGGGACAGGGTTGGAATGAGCAGTTCTTC

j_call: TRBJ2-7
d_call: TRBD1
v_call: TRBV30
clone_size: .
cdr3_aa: CAWKQGPLSYEQYF
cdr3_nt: TGTGCCTGGAAACAGGGGCCTTTATCCTACGAGCAGTACTTC

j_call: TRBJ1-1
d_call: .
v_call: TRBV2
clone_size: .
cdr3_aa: CASRLPGHPEAFF
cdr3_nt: TGTGCCAGCAGGTTGCCGGGACATCCCGAAGCTTTCTTT